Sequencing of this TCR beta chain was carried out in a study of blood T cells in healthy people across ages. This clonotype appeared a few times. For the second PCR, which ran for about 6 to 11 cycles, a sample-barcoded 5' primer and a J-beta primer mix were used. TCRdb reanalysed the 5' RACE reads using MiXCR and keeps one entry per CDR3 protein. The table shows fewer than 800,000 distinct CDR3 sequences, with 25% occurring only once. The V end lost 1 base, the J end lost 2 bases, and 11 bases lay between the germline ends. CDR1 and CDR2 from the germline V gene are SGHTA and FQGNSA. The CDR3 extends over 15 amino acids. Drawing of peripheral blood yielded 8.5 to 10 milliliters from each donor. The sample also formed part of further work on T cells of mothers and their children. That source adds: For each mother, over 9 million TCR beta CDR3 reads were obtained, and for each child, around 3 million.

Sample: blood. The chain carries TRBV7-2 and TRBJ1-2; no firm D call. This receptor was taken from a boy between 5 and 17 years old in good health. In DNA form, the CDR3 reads TGTGCCAGCAGCTTAGGGTGGGGTTGGAACTATGGCTACACCTTC. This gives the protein CASSLGWGWNYGYTF.